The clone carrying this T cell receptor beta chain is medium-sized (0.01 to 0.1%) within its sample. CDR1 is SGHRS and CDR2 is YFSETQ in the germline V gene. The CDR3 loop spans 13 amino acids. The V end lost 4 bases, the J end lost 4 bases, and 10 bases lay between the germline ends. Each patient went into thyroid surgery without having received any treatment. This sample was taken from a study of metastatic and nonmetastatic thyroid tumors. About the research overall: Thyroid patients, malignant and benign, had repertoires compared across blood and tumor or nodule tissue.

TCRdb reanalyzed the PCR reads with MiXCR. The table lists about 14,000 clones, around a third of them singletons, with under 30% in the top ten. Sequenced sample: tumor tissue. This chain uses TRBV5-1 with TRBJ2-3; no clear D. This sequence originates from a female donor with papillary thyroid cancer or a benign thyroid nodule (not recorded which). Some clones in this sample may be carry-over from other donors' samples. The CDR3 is CASSPEFADTQYF. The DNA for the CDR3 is TGCGCCAGCAGCCCGGAGTTCGCAGATACGCAGTATTTT. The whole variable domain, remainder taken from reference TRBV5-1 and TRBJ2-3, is KAGVTQTPRYLIKTRGQQVTLSCSPISGHRSVSWYQQTPGQGLQFLFEYFSETQRNKGNFPGRFSGRQFSNSRSEMNVSTLELGDSALYLCASSPEFADTQYFGPGTRLTVL.